This T cell receptor (beta chain) emerged from a study of type 1 regulatory T cells. Study summary: This in vitro CD4 product, T-allo10, is enriched for Tr1 cells and alloantigen-specific.

TCRdb re-called the reads with MiXCR, one entry per CDR3 protein. The sample lists about 71,000 distinct CDR3 sequences, 20% to 25% seen once, with 8.3% in the top ten. The CDR3 spans 14 residues. Looked up from germline, CDR1 is GTSNPN and CDR2 is SVGIG (reference sequence). V lost 1 base, J lost 4 bases, and 5 bases stayed unmatched. There are a few counts of this clonotype. The antigen is undetermined. Study results and limitations: Compared with non-Tr1 cells, Tr1 cells showed a narrower TCR repertoire.

Source material: cultured type 1 regulatory T (Tr1) cells, either the whole culture or a sorted fraction (not recorded which). V is TRBV30 and J is TRBJ2-3, with TRBD2 matching 7 bases. The source of this sequence is a human donor in good health. The CDR3 sequence: CAWSGGRSADTQYF. The CDR3 coding sequence is TGTGCCTGGAGTGGCGGGAGAAGCGCAGATACGCAGTATTTT.